Shown below are 5 T cell receptor beta chains from a single sample sequenced in a study of response to subunit inactivated influenza vaccine. TCRdb itself ran the RT-PCR reads through MiXCR, one entry per CDR3 protein. The sample lists about 540,000 distinct CDR3 sequences; roughly a quarter were seen once. The sample also formed part of further work on T cells expressing NK-cell markers. As reported in that work: TCR beta libraries carry UMIs added by 5'RACE template switching.

The source was CD4+ T cells sorted from PBMCs, collected about 11 days after vaccination. These TCRs come from a man between 50 and 59 years old who received an inactivated influenza vaccine.

The J gene is TRBJ1-3, the V gene TRBV7-8, with D possibly being TRBD1 (6 bases). Trimming removed 11 bases from V and 0 bases from J, with 14 bases in between. Germline V lookup: CDR1 SGHVS, CDR2 FQNEAQ. The CDR3 totals 14 residues. The CDR3 DNA follows: TGTGCCTCAGGACAGCAGAGCTCTGGAAACACCATATATTTT. Translated: CASGQQSSGNTIYF. The variable domain in full, completed from reference TRBV7-8 and TRBJ1-3, reads GAGVSQSPRYKVAKRGQDVALRCDPISGHVSLFWYQQALGQGPEFLTYFQNEAQLDKSGLPSDRFFAERPEGSVSTLKIQRTQQEDSAVYLCASGQQSSGNTIYFGEGSWLTVV.

The genes are TRBV29-1 and TRBJ2-5, with 9 bases matching TRBD1. The CDR3 totals 12 residues. J was trimmed by 4 bases and V by 6 bases; bases with no gene match: 3. Germline values: CDR1 SQVTM, CDR2 ANQGSEA. CDR3 amino acids: CSVQGAIETQYF. The CDR3 region has the DNA TGCAGCGTACAGGGGGCTATAGAGACCCAGTACTTC.

The chain joins TRBV11-2 to TRBJ2-7, with 10 bases that match TRBD2. J lost 3 bases, V lost 8 bases, and 19 bases had no gene match. The germline V gene has CDR1 SGHAT and CDR2 FQNNGV. The CDR3 has 18 amino acids. The CDR3 is CASELGGLAGAVFYEQYF. The CDR3, as DNA: TGTGCCAGCGAACTTGGGGGGCTAGCGGGAGCGGTTTTCTACGAGCAGTACTTC.

The J gene is TRBJ2-1, the V gene TRBV4-2, with 12 bases lining up with TRBD2. Unmatched junction bases numbered 10, after V lost 3 bases and J lost 4 bases. The germline V gene has CDR1 LGHNA and CDR2 YNFKEQ. The CDR3 covers 18 residues. CDR3 loop: CASSQLGRLAGGYNEQFF. The CDR3 nucleotides are TGTGCCAGCAGCCAGCTCGGGAGGCTAGCGGGGGGGTACAATGAGCAGTTCTTC.

The chain combines TRBV2 with TRBJ2-7; TRBD1 matches at 7 bases. J gave up 3 bases and V 6 bases, and 2 bases lay outside the gene matches. Germline CDR1 and CDR2: SNHLY and FYNNEI. This CDR3 has 12 residues. The CDR3 region has the DNA TGTGCCAGCAGAACAGGGGACTACGAGCAGTACTTC. Protein: CASRTGDYEQYF. Based on the CDR3 plus reference TRBV2 and TRBJ2-7, the full variable domain is EPEVTQTPSHQVTQMGQEVILRCVPISNHLYFYWYRQILGQKVEFLVSFYNNEISEKSEIFDDQFSVERPDGSNFTLKIRSTKLEDSAMYFCASRTGDYEQYFGPGTRLTVT.